The 21 T cell receptor beta chains presented below share a single source sample, sequenced in a study of TIL therapy for anti-PD-1-resistant metastatic lung cancer. Specified time point: pre-treatment sample, taken before nivolumab and TIL therapy. Pleural nodules or supraclavicular lymph nodes made up most of the excised metastases sampled. Sequencing used immunoSEQ v3. This table comes from immunoSEQ multiplex PCR, and its TCRdb copy is limited to in-frame clones, with some not included. The sample shows under 11,000 clones, 50% to 70% of them seen only once. The material sequenced was tumor tissue, taken at baseline. Receptors originate from a person aged 25-85 years with non-small cell lung cancer.

The chain employs TRBV2 and TRBJ2-7, with a possible D match to TRBD2 (6 bases). The CDR3 spans 15 residues. CDR1 SNHLY and CDR2 FYNNEI come from the germline V gene. V dropped 0 bases and J dropped 6 bases, with 15 bases sitting between them. Here the CDR3 DNA reads TGTGCCAGCAGTGAAGCCCCGGGACTGCCAGGCGAGCAGTACTTC. Amino acid sequence: CASSEAPGLPGEQYF. Drawing the rest from reference TRBV2 and TRBJ2-7, the complete variable domain is EPEVTQTPSHQVTQMGQEVILRCVPISNHLYFYWYRQILGQKVEFLVSFYNNEISEKSEIFDDQFSVERPDGSNFTLKIRSTKLEDSAMYFCASSEAPGLPGEQYFGPGTRLTVT.

The V and J genes are TRBV5-1 and TRBJ1-4; 10 bases agree with TRBD1. J was trimmed by 8 bases and V by 5 bases; bases with no gene match: 6. CDR1 and CDR2 (germline): SGHRS, YFSETQ. CDR3 length: 14 amino acids. The CDR3 sequence is CASRGTGEKEKLFF. The DNA of the CDR3 is TGCGCCAGCAGGGGGACAGGGGAGAAGGAAAAACTGTTTTTT.

This clone was detected only a few times. The gene calls are TRBV18 and TRBJ1-6; unclear D gene. CDR1 and CDR2 from the germline V gene are KGHSH and LQKENI. The CDR3 sequence is 13 residues long. Trimming shortened V by 5 bases and J by 9 bases, and 11 bases separated the two germline ends. In DNA, the CDR3 is TGTGCCAGCTCATCCAACCCGAGTTCACCCCTCCACTTT. Protein product: CASSSNPSSPLHF.

The genes are TRBV30 and TRBJ2-7; 8 bases match TRBD1. The germline V gene encodes CDR1 GTSNPN and CDR2 SVGIG (reference sequence). Unmatched junction bases numbered 6, after V lost 0 bases and J lost 5 bases. CDR3 size: 14 residues. The DNA of the CDR3 is TGTGCCTGGAGTGTGCAGGGGGCTTCAAACGAGCAGTACTTC. It translates to CAWSVQGASNEQYF. Full variable domain (rest looked up from reference TRBV30 and TRBJ2-7): SQTIHQWPATLVQPVGSPLSLECTVEGTSNPNLYWYRQAAGRGLQLLFYSVGIGQISSEVPQNLSASRPQDRQFILSSKKLLLSDSGFYLCAWSVQGASNEQYFGPGTRLTVT.

The genes are TRBV10-1 and TRBJ2-5; a possible D gene is TRBD1 (6 bases). Germline loops: CDR1 WNHNN, CDR2 SYGVQD (reference sequence). The CDR3 covers 16 residues. V was shortened by 6 bases and J by 1 base, with 18 bases between the two germline ends. The CDR3 nucleotides are TGCGCCAGCAGAGGGAAACCCAGGGGACCCCAAGAGACCCAGTACTTC. Translating gives CASRGKPRGPQETQYF.

The chain uses TRBV29-1 and TRBJ2-3; D may be TRBD2 (6 bases). CDR3 length: 14 residues. The germline gives CDR1 SQVTM, CDR2 ANQGSEA. Trimming removed 7 bases at V and 1 base at J, with 15 bases between. CDR3 residues: CSADTSYGTDTQYF. The DNA of the CDR3 is TGCAGCGCCGATACTAGCTATGGCACAGATACGCAGTATTTT.

There are a few counts of this clone. J is TRBJ1-4 and V is TRBV5-1; the match to TRBD1 covers 8 bases. Trimming took 7 bases from V and 0 from J; bases not matched to a gene: 5. This CDR3 is built from 15 residues. In germline, CDR1 is SGHRS, CDR2 YFSETQ. CDR3 sequence reads: CASGQGAATNEKLFF. The CDR3 DNA sequence: TGCGCCAGCGGGCAGGGGGCCGCAACTAATGAAAAACTGTTTTTT.

V and J are TRBV7-9 and TRBJ2-2; D uncertain. V lost 1 base to trimming and J lost 5 bases, with 17 bases between them. Germline CDR1 is SEHNR and CDR2 is FQNEAQ (reference sequence). The CDR3 loop spans 17 amino acids. CDR3 in DNA: TGTGCCAGCAGCTTAGGCCAAGTGGTGATCAGGACCGGGGAGCTGTTTTTT. Protein: CASSLGQVVIRTGELFF.

CDR3 DNA sequence: TGTGCCAGCAGCTCAGGACCCTCTGGGGCCAACGTCCTGACTTTC. As protein: CASSSGPSGANVLTF. This chain connects TRBV11-2 to TRBJ2-6; D remains ambiguous. This CDR3 has 15 residues. V was cut by 4 bases and J by 0 bases, with 7 bases left in between. CDR1 is SGHAT, CDR2 FQNNGV, per germline.

The CDR3 loop reads CASSIARDTEAFF. The DNA for the CDR3 is TGTGCCAGTAGTATAGCCAGGGATACTGAAGCTTTCTTT. The chain carries TRBV19 and TRBJ1-1; D is perhaps TRBD1 (5 bases). Trimming removed 1 base from V and 5 bases from J, with 8 bases in between. Germline V gene sequence: CDR1 LNHDA, CDR2 SQIVND (reference sequence). The CDR3 totals 13 residues. Drawing the rest from reference TRBV19 and TRBJ1-1, the complete variable domain is DGGITQSPKYLFRKEGQNVTLSCEQNLNHDAMYWYRQDPGQGLRLIYYSQIVNDFQKGDIAEGYSVSREKKESFPLTVTSAQKNPTAFYLCASSIARDTEAFFGQGTRLTVV.

The genes are TRBV11-3 and TRBJ2-2, with TRBD2 as a possible D gene (5 bases). CDR1 and CDR2 from the germline V gene are SGHNT and YENEEA. The CDR3 contains 12 residues. V gave up 5 bases and J gave up 4 bases, with 5 bases separating them. Here the CDR3 DNA reads TGTGCCAGCAGCGAGGGCACCGGGGAGCTGTTTTTT. Its protein product is CASSEGTGELFF. Variable domain in full (rest from reference TRBV11-3 and TRBJ2-2): EAGVVQSPRYKIIEKKQPVAFWCNPISGHNTLYWYLQNLGQGPELLIRYENEEAVDDSQLPKDRFSAERLKGVDSTLKIQPAELGDSAVYLCASSEGTGELFFGEGSRLTVL.

This clone was seen a few times. The chain has TRBV6-6 and TRBJ1-2; 8 bases are a match to TRBD1. Germline lookup yields CDR1 MNHNY and CDR2 SVGAGI (reference sequence). V shed 0 bases and J 8 bases; nucleotides not matched to a gene: 5. This CDR3 has 14 residues. The CDR3 DNA follows: TGTGCCAGCAGTTACTCGACAGGGGCGATGGGCTACACCTTC. Its protein product is CASSYSTGAMGYTF.

J is TRBJ2-1 and V is TRBV19; D is undetermined. Trimming shortened V by 7 bases and J by 4 bases, and 14 bases separated the two germline ends. The germline CDR1 and CDR2 sequences are LNHDA and SQIVND (reference sequence). The CDR3 covers 14 residues. The CDR3 DNA sequence: TGTGCCAGTAAAAGCAATCTCGAGTACAATGAGCAGTTCTTC. Encoded protein: CASKSNLEYNEQFF.

V usage is TRBV5-4 and J usage is TRBJ2-5; TRBD1 agrees at 10 bases. V trimming: 3 bases; J trimming: 4 bases; junction bases outside the gene matches: 3. CDR3 length equals 14 residues. Germline V gene sequence: CDR1 SGHNT, CDR2 YYREEE (reference sequence). CDR3 nucleotides: TGTGCCAGCAGCTGGGACAGGGGTACAGAGACCCAGTACTTC. Encoded protein: CASSWDRGTETQYF. The complete variable domain, with remaining parts taken from reference TRBV5-4 and TRBJ2-5, reads ETGVTQSPTHLIKTRGQQVTLRCSSQSGHNTVSWYQQALGQGPQFIFQYYREEENGRGNFPPRFSGLQFPNYSSELNVNALELDDSALYLCASSWDRGTETQYFGPGTRLLVL.

In its sample, this clone ranks as medium-sized. V and J are TRBV15 and TRBJ2-1, with D unclear. Germline V lookup: CDR1 LNHNV, CDR2 YYDKDF (reference sequence). Trimming pared 5 bases from V and 0 bases from J, leaving 14 bases between. The CDR3 loop spans 16 amino acids. CDR3 DNA: TGTGCCACCAGCTTCACTACTGGCTTCTCCTACAATGAGCAGTTCTTC. This sequence encodes CATSFTTGFSYNEQFF.

In its sample, this clone was seen once. The chain carries TRBV7-9 and TRBJ1-1; 7 bases are a match to TRBD1. Unmatched junction bases numbered 8, after V lost 5 bases and J lost 5 bases. The germline V gene encodes CDR1 SEHNR and CDR2 FQNEAQ (reference sequence). The CDR3 spans 14 residues. CDR3 sequence: CASSLQQGRTEAFF. The CDR3 region has the DNA TGTGCCAGCAGCCTACAACAGGGGAGGACTGAAGCTTTCTTT. The whole variable domain, remainder taken from reference TRBV7-9 and TRBJ1-1, is DTGVSQNPRHKITKRGQNVTFRCDPISEHNRLYWYRQTLGQGPEFLTYFQNEAQLEKSRLLSDRFSAERPKGSFSTLEIQRTEQGDSAMYLCASSLQQGRTEAFFGQGTRLTVV.

The chain has TRBV27 and TRBJ1-5; D remains unclear. In germline, CDR1 is MNHEY, CDR2 SMNVEV (reference sequence). The CDR3 spans 18 residues. V was pared by 6 bases and J by 0 bases, with 21 bases between. The CDR3 nucleotides are TGTGCCAGCAGATTAAAAGGGTCAGCCACCTATAGCAATCAGCCCCAGCATTTT. Its protein product is CASRLKGSATYSNQPQHF.

This clone was observed a few times. The genes are TRBV2 and TRBJ1-1, with D uncertain. Germline CDR1 reads SNHLY; CDR2 reads FYNNEI. This CDR3 region has 13 residues. The V end lost 6 bases, the J end lost 2 bases, and 10 bases lay between the germline ends. The CDR3 DNA is TGTGCCAGCAGCGAGAACAGTAACACTGAAGCTTTCTTT. Amino acid sequence: CASSENSNTEAFF.

The CDR3: CSVEGQSQRDTQYF. The CDR3 nucleotides read TGCAGCGTTGAGGGACAGTCGCAGAGGGATACGCAGTATTTT. This sequence joins TRBV29-1 and TRBJ2-3, with 7 bases lining up with TRBD1. The CDR3 is 14 amino acids. The J segment lost 6 bases and the V segment lost 3 bases, leaving 9 bases of the junction unmatched. Germline V gene sequence: CDR1 SQVTM, CDR2 ANQGSEA.

This clone was detected a few times. The chain's CDR3 is CASSTGTEGGELFF. For the CDR3, the DNA is TGTGCCAGCAGCACCGGGACAGAGGGCGGGGAGCTGTTTTTT. The chain employs TRBV6-4 and TRBJ2-2, with 7 bases fitting TRBD1. Germline CDR1 and CDR2: MRHNA and SNTAGT. V trimming: 6 bases; J trimming: 7 bases; junction bases outside the gene matches: 8. CDR3 length: 14 residues.

The chain uses TRBV4-2 and TRBJ2-1, with 10 bases identical to TRBD2. The CDR3 length is 16 residues. In germline, CDR1 is LGHNA, CDR2 YNFKEQ. The V and J ends lost 0 bases and 7 bases, in that order; junction bases with no gene match: 6. This chain's CDR3 is CASSQDLAGEWNEQFF. CDR3 bases: TGTGCCAGCAGCCAAGACCTAGCGGGAGAATGGAATGAGCAGTTCTTC.